These T cell receptor beta chains were read from a single sample in a study of human CD8 memory T cell subsets. TCRdb reprocessed the 5' RACE reads and keeps a single row for each CDR3 protein, giving no DNA. This sample's clone table lists roughly 10,000 distinct CDR3 sequences. The sequenced material came from CD8+ T cells from PBMCs. All receptors come from a human donor in good health. The CDR3 runs from the conserved cysteine through the conserved F or W. Fields, in order: J gene, clone size, V gene, CDR3 protein. Expanded clones get a size class; other rows say once, few or many, or leave the size out.

J gene: TRBJ2-3
clone size: NA
V gene: TRBV7-3
CDR3 protein: CASSLRAVSTDTQYF

J gene: TRBJ2-1
clone size: medium-sized
V gene: TRBV29-1
CDR3 protein: CSVAGTHYNEQFF

J gene: TRBJ2-1
clone size: NA
V gene: TRBV29-1
CDR3 protein: CSVAGLAGLNEQFF

J gene: TRBJ1-2
clone size: NA
V gene: TRBV3-1
CDR3 protein: CASSQEQWQGAINYGYTF

J gene: TRBJ2-7
clone size: NA
V gene: TRBV4-1
CDR3 protein: CASSPLVGSYEQYF

J gene: TRBJ1-5
clone size: medium-sized
V gene: TRBV10-2
CDR3 protein: CASSESPGNSNQPQHF

J gene: TRBJ2-7
clone size: NA
V gene: TRBV5-1
CDR3 protein: CASTPGANSDGVQYF

J gene: TRBJ1-5
clone size: NA
V gene: TRBV19
CDR3 protein: CASSPYQGGDQPQHF

J gene: TRBJ2-2
clone size: NA
V gene: TRBV5-1
CDR3 protein: CASSFLGGGTNTGELFF

J gene: TRBJ2-1
clone size: NA
V gene: TRBV5-6
CDR3 protein: CASSPTDSYNEQFF

J gene: TRBJ2-3
clone size: NA
V gene: TRBV10-2
CDR3 protein: CASSLIYPDTQYF

J gene: TRBJ2-1
clone size: NA
V gene: TRBV7-6
CDR3 protein: CASSLENYNEQFF

J gene: TRBJ2-3
clone size: medium-sized
V gene: TRBV4-2
CDR3 protein: CASSQARGTSTDTQYF

J gene: TRBJ2-1
clone size: NA
V gene: TRBV6-2/TRBV6-3
CDR3 protein: CASSEIRGNSSYNEQFF

J gene: TRBJ2-7
clone size: NA
V gene: TRBV30
CDR3 protein: CAWSSGTGLYEQYF

J gene: TRBJ1-6
clone size: medium-sized
V gene: TRBV28
CDR3 protein: CASSLNTGRPHSPLHF

J gene: TRBJ2-7
clone size: NA
V gene: TRBV12-3/TRBV12-4
CDR3 protein: CASSFGDSYEQYF

J gene: TRBJ2-1
clone size: NA
V gene: TRBV3-1
CDR3 protein: CASNYGGHNEQFF

J gene: TRBJ1-5
clone size: NA
V gene: TRBV7-9
CDR3 protein: CASSTGQGRNQPQHF

J gene: TRBJ2-4
clone size: NA
V gene: TRBV6-1
CDR3 protein: CGSRPRNGRYF

J gene: TRBJ2-1
clone size: NA
V gene: TRBV11-2
CDR3 protein: CASSSGRRSNEQFF

J gene: TRBJ2-7
clone size: NA
V gene: TRBV10-3
CDR3 protein: CAISVGTGREQYF

J gene: TRBJ1-1
clone size: NA
V gene: TRBV5-1
CDR3 protein: CASSLNYRNTEAFF

J gene: TRBJ1-1
clone size: NA
V gene: TRBV5-6
CDR3 protein: CASSLGSEMNTEAFF

J gene: TRBJ2-7
clone size: NA
V gene: TRBV10-3
CDR3 protein: CAIREGDSFYEQYF

J gene: TRBJ1-1
clone size: NA
V gene: TRBV4-1
CDR3 protein: CASSRDRGNTEAFF

J gene: TRBJ2-2
clone size: NA
V gene: TRBV27
CDR3 protein: CASSLLSGTGELFF

J gene: TRBJ2-7
clone size: NA
V gene: TRBV12-3/TRBV12-4
CDR3 protein: CASSVGKDYEQYF

J gene: TRBJ2-2
clone size: medium-sized
V gene: TRBV7-8
CDR3 protein: CASSLVPPPGTGELFF

J gene: TRBJ1-1
clone size: NA
V gene: TRBV7-9
CDR3 protein: CASSRTGGEDTEAFF

J gene: TRBJ2-7
clone size: medium-sized
V gene: TRBV7-6
CDR3 protein: CASSWEGSGRARYEQYF

J gene: TRBJ2-1
clone size: NA
V gene: TRBV7-8
CDR3 protein: CASSYRDRPNNEQFF

J gene: TRBJ2-1
clone size: NA
V gene: TRBV19
CDR3 protein: CASSMVVNNEQFF

J gene: TRBJ1-5
clone size: NA
V gene: TRBV6-5
CDR3 protein: CASSYGAGPGQPQHF

J gene: TRBJ2-4
clone size: NA
V gene: TRBV5-6
CDR3 protein: CASRLAGGLAKNIQYF

J gene: TRBJ2-5
clone size: NA
V gene: TRBV24-1
CDR3 protein: CATSDPGDRGGETQYF

J gene: TRBJ2-1
clone size: NA
V gene: TRBV7-6
CDR3 protein: CASSSDPLGVGYNEQFF

J gene: TRBJ2-3
clone size: NA
V gene: TRBV7-3
CDR3 protein: CASSPGQFSTDTQYF

J gene: TRBJ2-3
clone size: NA
V gene: TRBV12-3/TRBV12-4
CDR3 protein: CASSKGADTQYF

J gene: TRBJ1-2
clone size: NA
V gene: TRBV12-3/TRBV12-4
CDR3 protein: CASSWDSSPHGYTF

J gene: TRBJ2-4
clone size: NA
V gene: TRBV29-1
CDR3 protein: CSPAEEHKNIQYF

J gene: TRBJ2-4
clone size: NA
V gene: TRBV12-3/TRBV12-4
CDR3 protein: CASSTREAAKNIQYF

J gene: TRBJ2-3
clone size: medium-sized
V gene: TRBV9
CDR3 protein: CASSVGGSPTDTQYF

J gene: TRBJ2-1
clone size: NA
V gene: TRBV6-1
CDR3 protein: CASSPRLLRGDLYNEQFF

J gene: TRBJ1-1
clone size: NA
V gene: TRBV30
CDR3 protein: CAYTGGRNTEAFF

J gene: TRBJ2-7
clone size: NA
V gene: TRBV20-1
CDR3 protein: CSASGVSSYEQYF

J gene: TRBJ1-5
clone size: NA
V gene: TRBV15
CDR3 protein: CATSREAGHRSNQPQHF

J gene: TRBJ1-2
clone size: NA
V gene: TRBV6-5
CDR3 protein: CASSVVGDGYTF

J gene: TRBJ1-1
clone size: NA
V gene: TRBV6-6
CDR3 protein: CASSYTQGNTEAFF

J gene: TRBJ1-2
clone size: medium-sized
V gene: TRBV5-5
CDR3 protein: CASSLGVGGGYTF

J gene: TRBJ2-1
clone size: NA
V gene: TRBV20-1
CDR3 protein: CSAYISIAGGPNKDEQFF

J gene: TRBJ1-1
clone size: NA
V gene: TRBV12-3/TRBV12-4
CDR3 protein: CASLVHSLNTEAFF

J gene: TRBJ2-1
clone size: NA
V gene: TRBV4-1
CDR3 protein: CASSQEGGSSYNEQFF